This TCR beta chain was retrieved from a study of control samples from healthy donors and cancer patients. CDR1 is SNHLY, CDR2 FYNNEI, per germline. V lost 2 bases to trimming and J lost 2 bases, with 9 bases between them. This CDR3 spans 15 amino acids. Sequenced by immunoSEQ multiplex PCR; TCRdb stores in-frame clones only, minus some. The sample has 61,000 or so clones, 90% seen once. This sequence was found in a man aged 60 to 75 with colorectal cancer. The chain employs TRBV2 and TRBJ2-2; the D gene is possibly TRBD2 (6 bases). Sequencing was performed on PBMCs. The CDR3 sequence: CASSEFGTNTGELFF. DNA for the CDR3: TGTGCCAGCAGTGAATTTGGGACTAACACCGGGGAGCTGTTTTTT.